Described below is a single TCR beta chain sequence and its context. Those enrolled in Seattle joined during active infection and were followed longitudinally afterward. The germline V and J ends were trimmed by 5 bases and 3 bases, with 13 bases remaining between them. The CDR3 loop spans 14 amino acids. In germline, CDR1 is SGHTA, CDR2 FQGNSA. The data derive from a study of blood T cell repertoires in COVID-19. TCRdb's copy holds only in-frame clones and misses some; the assay was immunoSEQ multiplex PCR. The table has roughly 200,000 clones, more than 75% seen once; the top ten hold 15% to 20%. Sequencing was done on a sample of peripheral blood. The rearrangement uses TRBV7-2 and TRBJ1-1, with D unresolved. The TCR originated in a person aged 65 to 85 with COVID-19, enrolled during active disease. The chain's CDR3 is CASSLGRTDTEAFF. The CDR3 region has the DNA TGTGCCAGCAGCCTGGGGAGGACCGACACTGAAGCTTTCTTT.